This TCR beta chain originates from a study of cytomegalovirus exposure and HLA in healthy donors. Notes on this clone: The antigen is undetermined.

PCR amplification relied on 60 Vbeta primers (plus 13 Jbeta primers). The table came from immunoSEQ multiplex PCR; TCRdb's copy has only in-frame clones and leaves some out. The table lists about 61,000 clones, 70% to 90% of them singletons, with approximately 1.4% in the top ten. Trimming took off 2 bases at V and 4 bases at J, with 8 bases between the two ends. There are 12 residues in the CDR3. The V gene's germline CDR1 is GTSNPN and CDR2 SVGIG (reference sequence). Study conclusions and caveats: A later analysis reportedly identified an Asian-associated ancestry cluster as carrying fewer N-insertions than the roughly 700-donor mean. A later analysis showed HLA-associated TCR beta chains outstripping equally common others in clonal expansion. The study had only CMV serostatus as immune exposure information. In vitro testing confirmed three CMV-associated chains as specific for CMV antigens.

Source material: PBMCs. The sequence was obtained from a man aged 25-40 years in good health and CMV-seropositive. The chain uses TRBV30 and TRBJ1-1; TRBD1 is a possible D gene (5 bases). CDR3 DNA: TGTGCCTGGAGTCAGGGAAGCACTGAAGCTTTCTTT. This gives the protein CAWSQGSTEAFF. Combining the CDR3 with reference TRBV30 and TRBJ1-1 gives the whole variable domain SQTIHQWPATLVQPVGSPLSLECTVEGTSNPNLYWYRQAAGRGLQLLFYSVGIGQISSEVPQNLSASRPQDRQFILSSKKLLLSDSGFYLCAWSQGSTEAFFGQGTRLTVV.